The subject of this entry is one T cell receptor (beta chain). The antigen remains unidentified. These data originate in a study of cytomegalovirus exposure and HLA in healthy donors. About the research overall: The roughly 660 first-cohort repertoires shared a platform with the 130 or so validation repertoires, as reported in a later analysis. Findings and caveats of the study: High specificity and sensitivity for cytomegalovirus status were reported for the classifier. TCR beta chains numbering some 160 were designated cytomegalovirus-associated.

Profiling relied on immunoSEQ multiplex PCR, and the TCRdb table lists in-frame clones only, not all of them. The sample records 220,000 or so clones, 75% to 95% being singletons. Germline-derived CDR1 and CDR2 are SNHLY and FYNNEI. V shed 8 bases and J shed 0 bases, with 14 bases lying between them. The CDR3 spans 15 residues. The rearrangement joins TRBV2 to TRBJ1-3, with D perhaps matching TRBD1 (5 bases). Sequencing input: PBMCs. The clonotype comes from a woman aged 18-29 years in good health and CMV-seronegative. The CDR3 is CASGASGFSGNTIYF. The CDR3, as DNA: TGTGCCAGCGGAGCGTCAGGGTTCTCTGGAAACACCATATATTTT.